The 27 T cell receptor beta chains below all came from one sample that was sequenced in a study of vaccination and CD4 T cells after COVID-19. Treatment defined: approximately 11-day PBMC culture with coronavirus spike peptide pools or control peptides (ViraFEST assay). An Oncomine TCR Beta short-read assay was used to sequence the DNA from cultured CD4+ T cells. MiXCR, applied by TCRdb to the PCR reads, yields one record per CDR3 protein. This table holds around 10,000 distinct CDR3 sequences, roughly 45% found once. The antigens these receptors bind are not known. Sequenced: CD4+ T cells from blood, cultured in vitro. The receptors here all came from a human donor who had recovered from COVID-19.

The chain combines TRBV11-3 with TRBJ1-2; D not certain. This CDR3 has 13 residues. Between the trimmed V and J ends, which lost 2 bases and 4 bases, there was a span of 8 bases. Germline V gives CDR1 SGHNT, CDR2 YENEEA. The CDR3 region has the DNA TGTGCCAGCAGCTTATCGCTCGGCTATGGCTACACCTTC. Protein: CASSLSLGYGYTF.

This chain uses TRBV6-5 with TRBJ1-2; unclear D gene. The CDR3 runs 18 residues. Germline CDR1 MNHEY, CDR2 SVGAGI. The V gene lost 0 bases and the J gene lost 4 bases, with 21 bases spanning the gap. The DNA for the CDR3 is TGTGCCAGCAGTTACTCGTTGTTATCAGGACGGAATATCTATGGCTACACCTTC. It specifies CASSYSLLSGRNIYGYTF.

The gene calls are TRBV5-4 and TRBJ1-1, with 7 bases fitting TRBD1. Germline CDR1 and CDR2: SGHNT and YYREEE (reference sequence). V lost 3 bases, J lost 4 bases, and 18 bases stayed unmatched. This CDR3 is built from 18 residues. DNA of the CDR3: TGTGCCAGCAGCTCCCAAGACAGGGTAGGCAGCAAGGGCACTGAAGCTTTCTTT. As protein: CASSSQDRVGSKGTEAFF.

This clonotype was observed a handful of times. This chain links TRBV29-1 with TRBJ1-5; no reliable D call. The CDR3 contains 15 residues. Trimming left V 4 bases short and J 2 bases short, with 15 bases between. The germline V gene encodes CDR1 SQVTM and CDR2 ANQGSEA. The CDR3 DNA is TGCAGCGTTGGGGATGGTTTCCTTGGCAATCAGCCCCAGCATTTT. Protein product: CSVGDGFLGNQPQHF.

This clonotype was seen a handful of times. CDR3 in DNA: TGTGCCAGTAGTATAGGGGGGCAGTCCAATGAAAAACTGTTTTTT. Amino acid sequence: CASSIGGQSNEKLFF. This rearrangement joins TRBV19 to TRBJ1-4; maybe TRBD1 (6 bases). V gave up 1 base and J gave up 5 bases, with 11 bases separating them. Germline values: CDR1 LNHDA, CDR2 SQIVND (reference sequence). The CDR3 is made up of 15 amino acids.

This clonotype was picked up a small number of times. This chain links TRBV20-1 with TRBJ1-5, with D perhaps matching TRBD1 (6 bases). This CDR3 spans 14 amino acids. Trimming took 3 bases from V and 2 from J, leaving 11 bases between them. Germline-derived CDR1 and CDR2 are DFQATT and SNEGSKA (reference sequence). CDR3 in amino acids: CSARGGGGNQPQHF. Written as DNA, the CDR3 is TGCAGTGCTAGGGGGGGCGGGGGCAATCAGCCCCAGCATTTT.

J is TRBJ1-1 and V is TRBV5-1; no definite D call. The germline V gene encodes CDR1 SGHRS and CDR2 YFSETQ. Trimming took 3 bases from V and 5 from J, leaving 11 bases between them. This CDR3 has 13 residues. CDR3 DNA: TGCGCCAGCAGCTGGACGTCGCGGACTGAAGCTTTCTTT. It is translated as CASSWTSRTEAFF.

This clonotype was observed a handful of times. The CDR3 DNA follows: TGTGCCAGTAGTATTGGCCAGGACATCCTTAACTATGGCTACACCTTC. Translated: CASSIGQDILNYGYTF. The chain combines TRBV19 with TRBJ1-2; TRBD1 is a possible D gene (5 bases). The germline V and J ends were trimmed by 3 bases and 1 base, with 15 bases remaining between them. This CDR3 is 16 amino acids long. In germline, CDR1 is LNHDA, CDR2 SQIVND (reference sequence).

The chain joins TRBV6-1 to TRBJ1-5, with 10 bases identical to TRBD1. The CDR3 totals 14 residues. V lost 5 bases, J lost 8 bases, and 6 bases stayed unmatched. Germline V gene sequence: CDR1 MNHNS, CDR2 SASEGT. DNA for the CDR3: TGTGCCAGCAGTCCGGGACAGGGGAATGAGCCCCAGCATTTT. Protein product: CASSPGQGNEPQHF.

The chain links TRBV5-6 to TRBJ1-2; D uncertain. Trimming removed 3 bases at V and 3 bases at J, with 15 bases between. Per germline, CDR1 SGHDT and CDR2 YYEEEE. The CDR3 is 15 amino acids. DNA for the CDR3: TGTGCCAGCAGCTCCCTCTGGGAGAGTGACTATGGCTACACCTTC. This codes for CASSSLWESDYGYTF.

This clonotype was recorded a few times. V gene TRBV20-1 combines with J gene TRBJ2-3; 15 bases fit TRBD2. V shed 1 base, J shed 0 bases, and the junction held 11 bases outside the gene matches. The CDR3 runs 20 residues. In germline, CDR1 is DFQATT, CDR2 SNEGSKA (reference sequence). This chain's CDR3 is CSARGSGLAGGRTSTDTQYF. CDR3 bases: TGCAGTGCTAGAGGCTCGGGACTAGCGGGGGGTCGGACTAGCACAGATACGCAGTATTTT.

The V gene is TRBV6-1, the J gene TRBJ1-5; possibly TRBD1 for D (6 bases). This CDR3 is built from 13 residues. Germline-derived CDR1 and CDR2 are MNHNS and SASEGT. CDR3 residues: CSVGGLSNQPQHF. The CDR3 DNA reads as TGTTCCGTGGGGGGGCTAAGCAATCAGCCCCAGCATTTT.

The sample holds a few counts of this clonotype. The rearrangement joins TRBV19 to TRBJ1-5; no firm D call. The length of the CDR3 is 15 residues. V was pared by 3 bases and J by 0 bases, with 9 bases between. Germline CDR1 reads LNHDA; CDR2 reads SQIVND (reference sequence). The CDR3 coding sequence is TGTGCCAGTAGTATCGGAGGAGTTAGCAATCAGCCCCAGCATTTT. It yields the protein CASSIGGVSNQPQHF.

The chain has TRBV4-2 and TRBJ2-2; a possible D gene is TRBD1 (5 bases). The V end lost 0 bases, the J end lost 7 bases, and 6 bases lay between the germline ends. From germline, CDR1 is LGHNA and CDR2 YNFKEQ. CDR3 size: 13 residues. CDR3 coding DNA: TGTGCCAGCAGCCAAGAAAGGGGCGGGGAGCTGTTTTTT. It encodes CASSQERGGELFF.

This clonotype was detected a few times. The chain couples TRBV10-1 to TRBJ2-3, with D perhaps TRBD2 (6 bases). The germline V gene encodes CDR1 WNHNN and CDR2 SYGVQD (reference sequence). The V gene lost 6 bases and the J gene lost 0 bases, with 10 bases spanning the gap. There are 14 residues in the CDR3. The CDR3 DNA sequence: TGCGCCAGCAGCCCTAGCGCTAGCACAGATACGCAGTATTTT. This codes for CASSPSASTDTQYF.

This clonotype was detected only a few times. The chain joins TRBV19 to TRBJ1-6; a possible D gene is TRBD1 (6 bases). There are 13 residues in the CDR3. The germline V gene has CDR1 LNHDA and CDR2 SQIVND (reference sequence). Trimming stripped 7 bases from V and 4 bases from J, with 8 bases between. This chain's CDR3 is CASMDRYNSPLHF. Written as DNA, the CDR3 is TGTGCCAGTATGGACAGATATAATTCACCCCTCCACTTT.

This clonotype was seen only a few times. This rearrangement joins TRBV29-1 to TRBJ2-5; 7 bases match TRBD1. CDR3 size: 12 residues. The germline CDR1 and CDR2 sequences are SQVTM and ANQGSEA. V shed 2 bases and J 5 bases; nucleotides not matched to a gene: 2. The CDR3 DNA reads TGCAGCGTTGAAAGGGGGCTCGAGACCCAGTACTTC. Translation: CSVERGLETQYF. Variable domain in full (rest from reference TRBV29-1 and TRBJ2-5): SAVISQKPSRDICQRGTSLTIQCQVDSQVTMMFWYRQQPGQSLTLIATANQGSEATYESGFVIDKFPISRPNLTFSTLTVSNMSPEDSSIYLCSVERGLETQYFGPGTRLLVL.

This chain connects TRBV19 to TRBJ1-1; D is undetermined. Germline lookup yields CDR1 LNHDA and CDR2 SQIVND (reference sequence). Trimming left V 5 bases short and J 4 bases short, with 11 bases between. The CDR3 totals 13 residues. For the CDR3, the DNA is TGTGCCAGTAGTCAGGCCCGTATCACTGAAGCTTTCTTT. It is translated as CASSQARITEAFF.

The J gene is TRBJ1-2, the V gene TRBV4-2, with 9 bases matching TRBD1. The V and J ends lost 1 base and 7 bases, in that order; junction bases with no gene match: 1. Germline lookup yields CDR1 LGHNA and CDR2 YNFKEQ. CDR3 length equals 13 residues. CDR3 region: CASSQGQGGGYTF. In DNA form, the CDR3 reads TGTGCCAGCAGCCAAGGACAGGGGGGTGGCTACACCTTC.

This chain links TRBV20-1 with TRBJ2-2, with D perhaps TRBD2 (5 bases). Germline values: CDR1 DFQATT, CDR2 SNEGSKA (reference sequence). There are 15 residues in the CDR3. CDR3 loop: CRAQRSDAATGELFF. The CDR3 DNA is TGCAGAGCCCAGCGGTCGGACGCGGCCACCGGGGAGCTGTTTTTT.

This clonotype came up a few times. The genes are TRBV5-1 and TRBJ1-2; no clear D gene. This CDR3 has 15 residues. V lost 5 bases and J 4 bases, leaving 18 bases between the germline ends. Germline-derived CDR1 and CDR2 are SGHRS and YFSETQ. This chain's CDR3 is CASRLDSGTAYGYTF. CDR3 DNA: TGCGCCAGCAGACTTGATAGTGGTACAGCCTATGGCTACACCTTC. Variable domain in full (rest from reference TRBV5-1 and TRBJ1-2): KAGVTQTPRYLIKTRGQQVTLSCSPISGHRSVSWYQQTPGQGLQFLFEYFSETQRNKGNFPGRFSGRQFSNSRSEMNVSTLELGDSALYLCASRLDSGTAYGYTFGSGTRLTVV.

This chain connects TRBV6-5 to TRBJ1-2, with D possibly TRBD1 on 5 matching bases. V was trimmed by 4 bases and J by 7 bases, leaving 7 bases between them. Per the germline V gene, CDR1 is MNHEY and CDR2 is SVGAGI. This CDR3 spans 11 amino acids. Written as DNA, the CDR3 is TGTGCCAGCAGTTCCAGGGTTGGCTACACCTTC. The encoded protein is CASSSRVGYTF.

This chain links TRBV6-5 with TRBJ1-5; D is perhaps TRBD1 (6 bases). The CDR3 covers 17 residues. V was cut by 0 bases and J by 0 bases, with 12 bases left in between. Germline CDR1 and CDR2: MNHEY and SVGAGI. CDR3 region: CASSYSQGRNSNQPQHF. The CDR3 DNA reads as TGTGCCAGCAGTTACTCCCAGGGGAGGAATAGCAATCAGCCCCAGCATTTT.

The V call is TRBV30, the J call TRBJ1-3; 7 nucleotides line up with TRBD1. The CDR3 has 13 amino acids. The J segment lost 3 bases and the V segment lost 3 bases, leaving 2 bases of the junction unmatched. Germline V CDR1 and CDR2: GTSNPN, SVGIG (reference sequence). The CDR3 sequence is CAWRQGGGNTIYF. CDR3 nucleotides: TGTGCCTGGAGGCAGGGGGGTGGAAACACCATATATTTT.

The V gene is TRBV12-3 or TRBV12-4, the J gene TRBJ1-1, with 11 bases that match TRBD1. The CDR3 is 15 amino acids. V lost 5 bases, J lost 6 bases, and 8 bases stayed unmatched. The CDR3 DNA is TGTGCCAGCAGTGCCCGGGGACAGGGGGAATCTGAAGCTTTCTTT. Its protein product is CASSARGQGESEAFF.

The V call is TRBV6-1, the J call TRBJ1-5; D remains ambiguous. The CDR3 extends over 11 amino acids. CDR1 and CDR2 (germline): MNHNS, SASEGT. The V and J ends lost 4 bases and 9 bases respectively, with 7 bases between them. CDR3 amino acids: CASSADRPQHF. As DNA, the CDR3 is TGTGCCAGCAGTGCTGATCGGCCCCAGCATTTT.

The gene calls are TRBV2 and TRBJ1-5, with TRBD1 matching 10 bases. Germline CDR1 is SNHLY and CDR2 is FYNNEI. The CDR3 covers 14 residues. With V trimmed by 6 bases and J by 7 bases, 6 bases remained unmatched. CDR3 sequence: CASRARTGGQPQHF. The CDR3 DNA follows: TGTGCCAGCAGGGCCCGGACAGGGGGGCAGCCCCAGCATTTT.